The present T cell receptor (beta chain) was sequenced within a study of control samples from healthy donors and cancer patients. The CDR3 length is 13 residues. Per germline, CDR1 SGHTA and CDR2 FQGTGA. V was pared by 3 bases and J by 1 base, with 6 bases between. The assay was immunoSEQ multiplex PCR, and TCRdb's table has in-frame clones only and misses some. The sample shows 150,000 or so clones, over 90% of them seen only once. The sequence derives from a man aged 45 to 65 in good health. This chain links TRBV7-3 with TRBJ1-1; D call uncertain. The sequencing sample was made of blood. The CDR3 DNA follows: TGTGCCAGCAGCTTCAGCACGAACACTGAAGCTTTCTTT. It encodes CASSFSTNTEAFF. The full variable domain, in which reference TRBV7-3 and TRBJ1-1 provide the parts outside the CDR3, is GAGVSQTPSNKVTEKGKYVELRCDPISGHTALYWYRQSLGQGPEFLIYFQGTGAADDSGLPNDRFFAVRPEGSVSTLKIQRTERGDSAVYLCASSFSTNTEAFFGQGTRLTVV.